The 29 T cell receptor beta chains below were found in one sample sequenced in a study of radiation and T cells in renal cell carcinoma. The table came from immunoSEQ multiplex PCR; TCRdb's copy has only in-frame clones and leaves some out. The sample records around 140,000 clones, less than 90% being singletons. Noted time point: baseline pretreatment blood. Indicated treatment: 15 Gy SBRT to primary tumor, nephrectomy 4 weeks later. The sequencing used blood, collected from a patient whose treatment included radiotherapy and nephrectomy. The receptors shown here come from a woman in her seventies with renal cell carcinoma.

CDR3 nucleotides: TGTGCCAGCAGCTTGGGGGTAGGCCCAACCTACTATGGCTACACCTTC. It specifies CASSLGVGPTYYGYTF. J is TRBJ1-2 and V is TRBV5-5; D unclear. V lost 0 bases and J lost 3, with 15 bases in between. In germline, CDR1 is SGHKS, CDR2 YYEKEE (reference sequence). The CDR3 spans 16 residues. The full variable domain, completed using reference TRBV5-5 and TRBJ1-2, is DAGVTQSPTHLIKTRGQQVTLRCSPISGHKSVSWYQQVLGQGPQFIFQYYEKEERGRGNFPDRFSARQFPNYSSELNVNALLLGDSALYLCASSLGVGPTYYGYTFGSGTRLTVV.

V is TRBV9 and J is TRBJ1-2; D ambiguous. This CDR3 region has 12 residues. Germline V gene sequence: CDR1 SGDLS, CDR2 YYNGEE. V was shortened by 4 bases and J by 8 bases, with 12 bases between the two germline ends. CDR3 loop: CASSQSSAGYTF. CDR3 bases: TGTGCCAGCAGCCAAAGCTCAGCAGGCTACACCTTC.

V usage is TRBV5-4 and J usage is TRBJ2-5; D gene ambiguous. Trimming shortened V by 6 bases and J by 7 bases, and 22 bases separated the two germline ends. This CDR3 region has 15 residues. CDR1 SGHNT and CDR2 YYREEE come from the germline V gene (reference sequence). CDR3 residues: CASIADPGSVGTQYF. Here the CDR3 DNA reads TGTGCCAGCATCGCGGATCCTGGCAGTGTAGGGACCCAGTACTTC.

A remark on this clone: The sample has other DNA sequences that encode this CDR3 too. The chain joins TRBV5-1 to TRBJ1-3, with a possible D match to TRBD1 (5 bases). This CDR3 has 14 amino acids. Germline V lookup: CDR1 SGHRS, CDR2 YFSETQ. V was trimmed by 0 bases and J by 2 bases, leaving 6 bases between them. DNA of the CDR3: TGCGCCAGCAGCTTGGTAGGGGCTGGAAACACCATATATTTT. Translated: CASSLVGAGNTIYF.

As concerns this clone: It may be a read error: a sequence one base away is much more abundant. The V gene is TRBV28, the J gene TRBJ1-1; D is ambiguous. Per germline, CDR1 MDHEN and CDR2 SYDVKM. V was pared by 6 bases and J by 2 bases, with 4 bases between. The CDR3 has 11 residues. DNA of the CDR3: TGTGCCAGCAGGGAAAACACTGAAGCTTTCTTT. This translates into CASRENTEAFF. Combining the CDR3 with reference TRBV28 and TRBJ1-1 gives the whole variable domain DVKVTQSSRYLVKRTGEKVFLECVQDMDHENMFWYRQDPGLGLRLIYFSYDVKMKEKGDIPEGYSVSREKKERFSLILESASTNQTSMYLCASRENTEAFFGQGTRLTVV.

A single count supports this clone. This rearrangement joins TRBV4-2 to TRBJ2-3; D gene unclear. The CDR3 has 13 amino acids. Germline CDR1 LGHNA, CDR2 YNFKEQ. Trimming removed 0 bases at V and 4 bases at J, with 5 bases between. Here the CDR3 reads CASSQELADTQYF. The CDR3, as DNA: TGTGCCAGCAGCCAAGAATTGGCAGATACGCAGTATTTT.

This clone was seen a few times. The CDR3 here is CASNGDRMGNQPQHF. The CDR3 coding sequence is TGTGCCAGCAATGGGGACAGGATGGGAAATCAGCCCCAGCATTTT. V usage is TRBV28 and J usage is TRBJ1-5, with TRBD1 identical over 8 bases. Germline lookup yields CDR1 MDHEN and CDR2 SYDVKM. This CDR3 spans 15 amino acids. V gave up 7 bases and J gave up 4 bases; unmatched junction bases: 9.

This clone appeared a few times. The chain has TRBV4-3 and TRBJ2-3, with 9 bases matching TRBD1. Germline CDR1 LGHNA, CDR2 YSLEER. The CDR3 runs to 14 residues. V lost 7 bases to trimming and J lost 4 bases; unmatched junction nucleotides: 6. This CDR3 is CASNRDRVSDTQYF. The CDR3 coding sequence is TGCGCCAGCAACCGGGACAGGGTGTCAGATACGCAGTATTTT.

V usage is TRBV25-1 and J usage is TRBJ2-7; D is unclear. Per germline, CDR1 MGHDK and CDR2 SYGVNS. The CDR3 covers 12 residues. Trimming removed 4 bases from V and 3 bases from J, with 7 bases in between. The CDR3 DNA reads TGTGCCAGCAGTGCCGACTTCTACGAGCAGTACTTC. Residues: CASSADFYEQYF.

The V call is TRBV7-3, the J call TRBJ1-1; 7 nucleotides match TRBD1. The CDR3 sequence is 15 residues long. Looked up from germline, CDR1 is SGHTA and CDR2 is FQGTGA. J lost 0 bases, V lost 2 bases, and 3 bases had no gene match. The chain's CDR3 is CASSLGGQMNTEAFF. As DNA, the CDR3 is TGTGCCAGCAGCTTAGGGGGACAGATGAACACTGAAGCTTTCTTT.

The chain has TRBV7-2 and TRBJ1-1, with a weak D call TRBD1 (5 bases). This CDR3 comprises 16 residues. Germline CDR1 reads SGHTA; CDR2 reads FQGNSA. Trimming took off 1 base at V and 3 bases at J, with 15 bases between the two ends. CDR3 amino acids: CASSLGVRGADTEAFF. The DNA of the CDR3 is TGTGCCAGCAGCTTAGGGGTGCGGGGCGCGGACACTGAAGCTTTCTTT.

The genes are TRBV29-1 and TRBJ2-1, with unresolved D. The CDR3 is 14 amino acids. In germline, CDR1 is SQVTM, CDR2 ANQGSEA. The V end lost 0 bases, the J end lost 8 bases, and 14 bases lay between the germline ends. Here the CDR3 DNA reads TGCAGCGTTGAAGATCGAAAGGGTACCTATGAGCAGTTCTTC. Amino acid sequence: CSVEDRKGTYEQFF.

The chain combines TRBV28 with TRBJ2-3; weak D call: TRBD2 (5 bases). The CDR3 length is 12 residues. Germline CDR1 is MDHEN and CDR2 is SYDVKM. The V end lost 5 bases, the J end lost 6 bases, and 9 bases lay between the germline ends. CDR3 sequence (DNA): TGTGCCAGCAGTCCCTCGGGGGATACGCAGTATTTT. Translated: CASSPSGDTQYF.

The rearrangement uses TRBV9 and TRBJ1-4, with D possibly being TRBD1 (6 bases). Per the germline V gene, CDR1 is SGDLS and CDR2 is YYNGEE. With 2 bases removed from V and 8 bases from J, the gap between germline ends came to 16 bases. The CDR3 is made up of 15 amino acids. The CDR3 reads CASSVTGKGGEKLFF. The CDR3 DNA sequence: TGTGCCAGCAGCGTTACAGGGAAGGGGGGAGAAAAACTGTTTTTT.

The CDR3, as DNA: TGTGCCAGCACGGGGCCTAACAGGGTACGGGGCTACACCTTC. As protein: CASTGPNRVRGYTF. The V call is TRBV28, the J call TRBJ1-2; weak D call: TRBD1 (6 bases). Per germline, CDR1 MDHEN and CDR2 SYDVKM. The CDR3 runs to 14 residues. The V end lost 7 bases, the J end lost 8 bases, and 20 bases lay between the germline ends.

This rearrangement joins TRBV30 to TRBJ2-7; TRBD2 aligns across 14 bases. The V gene's germline CDR1 is GTSNPN and CDR2 SVGIG (reference sequence). V was pared by 2 bases and J by 7 bases, with 19 bases of the junction left unmatched. The CDR3 covers 19 residues. As DNA, the CDR3 is TGTGCCTGGAGTACTGGGACAGGTCCGACTAGCGGGGGGGCCCGGGAGCAGTACTTC. It specifies CAWSTGTGPTSGGAREQYF.

The CDR3 DNA reads TGTGCCAGCAGTATAGCGGACTCCTACAATGAGCAGTTCTTC. Translation gives CASSIADSYNEQFF. The rearrangement links TRBV6-5 to TRBJ2-1; perhaps TRBD2 as D (6 bases). V shed 5 bases and J shed 0 bases, with 8 bases lying between them. The CDR3 is 14 residues long. Germline CDR1 and CDR2: MNHEY and SVGAGI.

This clone was detected only once. The V call is TRBV4-2, the J call TRBJ2-1; 11 positions match TRBD2. The CDR3 runs 16 residues. Trimming cost V 4 bases and J 2 bases; bases outside gene matches: 4. Germline CDR1 and CDR2: LGHNA and YNFKEQ. The CDR3 region is CASSLYSGGAYNEQFF. The CDR3 DNA reads TGTGCCAGCAGCCTATATAGCGGGGGGGCCTACAATGAGCAGTTCTTC.

The CDR3 loop is CASSLAPWGELFF. Here the CDR3 DNA reads TGCGCCAGCAGCTTGGCCCCGTGGGGGGAGCTGTTTTTT. The chain couples TRBV5-1 to TRBJ2-2; D remains unclear. Germline V gene lookup returns CDR1 SGHRS and CDR2 YFSETQ. V shed 0 bases and J shed 8 bases, with 8 bases lying between them. The CDR3 runs to 13 residues.

V usage is TRBV29-1 and J usage is TRBJ2-7, with TRBD1 identical over 9 bases. Germline V gives CDR1 SQVTM, CDR2 ANQGSEA. This CDR3 comprises 12 residues. V was pared by 6 bases and J by 5 bases, with 5 bases of the junction left unmatched. This chain's CDR3 is CSVGQGSNEQYF. In nucleotides, the CDR3 is TGCAGCGTGGGACAGGGAAGCAACGAGCAGTACTTC.

The gene calls are TRBV19 and TRBJ1-1; TRBD1 is a possible D gene (5 bases). Per the germline V gene, CDR1 is LNHDA and CDR2 is SQIVND (reference sequence). Trimming cost V 10 bases and J 0 bases, with 12 bases left between them. The CDR3 loop spans 13 amino acids. The CDR3 nucleotides are TGTGCCACCGGGACTAAGGTGAACACTGAAGCTTTCTTT. This sequence encodes CATGTKVNTEAFF.

V is TRBV29-1 and J is TRBJ1-2, with D perhaps TRBD1 (6 bases). The CDR3 runs 13 residues. Germline-derived CDR1 and CDR2 are SQVTM and ANQGSEA. The germline V and J ends were trimmed by 6 bases and 4 bases, with 15 bases remaining between them. CDR3 region: CSVARQVGYGYTF. DNA for the CDR3: TGCAGCGTCGCCCGACAGGTGGGCTATGGCTACACCTTC.

The chain uses TRBV18 and TRBJ2-2; tentative D call: TRBD2 (5 bases). The germline CDR1 and CDR2 sequences are KGHSH and LQKENI. V was clipped by 2 bases and J by 3 bases, with 13 bases between them. The CDR3 consists of 16 residues. CDR3 DNA: TGTGCCAGCTCACCAGATCTGCTCGGGGACACCGGGGAGCTGTTTTTT. Translation: CASSPDLLGDTGELFF.

V is TRBV7-2 and J is TRBJ2-3; D possibly corresponds to TRBD2 (6 bases). Germline CDR1 is SGHTA and CDR2 is FQGNSA. CDR3 size: 17 residues. V was clipped by 5 bases and J by 0 bases, with 18 bases between them. This chain's CDR3 is CASSPMTRGASTDTQYF. The CDR3, as DNA: TGTGCCAGCAGCCCAATGACTCGCGGGGCTAGCACAGATACGCAGTATTTT.

The chain joins TRBV7-2 to TRBJ2-2; 7 nucleotides line up with TRBD1. CDR3 length: 18 amino acids. The germline V gene encodes CDR1 SGHTA and CDR2 FQGNSA. Unmatched junction bases numbered 16, after V lost 4 bases and J lost 5 bases. CDR3 in amino acids: CASSYALQGSSGTGELFF. The DNA for the CDR3 is TGTGCCAGCAGCTACGCACTACAGGGGTCATCCGGAACCGGGGAGCTGTTTTTT.

The chain combines TRBV9 with TRBJ1-5, with a tentative D call TRBD1 (5 bases). From germline, CDR1 is SGDLS and CDR2 YYNGEE. V lost 0 bases, J lost 0 bases, and 13 bases lay in between. The CDR3 spans 17 residues. The CDR3 region has the DNA TGTGCCAGCAGCGTAGGGGACCTACTTTATAGCAATCAGCCCCAGCATTTT. It translates to CASSVGDLLYSNQPQHF.

The V gene is TRBV9, the J gene TRBJ2-3; D could derive from TRBD1 or TRBD2 (6 bases each). V shed 2 bases and J shed 2 bases, with 12 bases lying between them. Germline assignment: CDR1 SGDLS and CDR2 YYNGEE. The CDR3 is 15 residues long. The CDR3 region has the DNA TGTGCCAGCAGCGTGGGGGCGGGGATCACAGATACGCAGTATTTT. This encodes CASSVGAGITDTQYF.

CDR3 sequence (DNA): TGTGCCAGCAGCCTTAGAGCCGGGACAGGGACAGATACGCAGTATTTT. Encoded protein: CASSLRAGTGTDTQYF. J is TRBJ2-3 and V is TRBV5-4; 9 nucleotides line up with TRBD1. Germline assignment: CDR1 SGHNT and CDR2 YYREEE (reference sequence). J gave up 3 bases and V 4 bases, and 9 bases lay outside the gene matches. The length of the CDR3 is 16 residues.

J is TRBJ2-7 and V is TRBV29-1, with a weak D call TRBD2 (5 bases). The V gene lost 6 bases and the J gene lost 5 bases, with 11 bases spanning the gap. CDR1 and CDR2 from the germline V gene are SQVTM and ANQGSEA. The length of the CDR3 is 11 residues. The chain's CDR3 is CSVGSGNEQYF. CDR3 nucleotides: TGCAGCGTGGGCTCCGGGAACGAGCAGTACTTC.